Described below is a single T cell receptor beta chain sequence and its context. This sample is part of a study of T cell changes during pregnancy in multiple sclerosis. In germline, CDR1 is SGHVT, CDR2 SQSDAQ. The CDR3 spans 16 residues. V shed 4 bases and J shed 6 bases, with 19 bases lying between them. Only in-frame clones appear in the TCRdb table, and some are missing; sequencing was by immunoSEQ multiplex PCR. The sample lists 50,000 to 55,000 clones; roughly 91% were seen once. V is TRBV7-4 and J is TRBJ1-5, with D perhaps matching TRBD1 (6 bases). Sequences were derived from CD4+ T cells from peripheral blood mononuclear cells, sampled in the third trimester of pregnancy. The sequence was collected from a female donor with multiple sclerosis, enrolled in a pregnancy study. The CDR3 DNA reads as TGTGCCAGCAGCTCGCCTTACAGGGTTGGTGGTCAGCCCCAGCATTTT. Its protein product is CASSSPYRVGGQPQHF.